The entry below describes one T cell receptor (beta chain). Its cognate antigen has yet to be identified. No much larger clonotype is one base removed from it; base qualities were not supplied. Patients with autoimmune disease history or receiving systemic immunosuppression were excluded from the trial. Peripheral blood for TCR sequencing was collected from all dose cohorts at baseline, on cycle 4 day 1, and on cycle 7 day 1. The samples were taken from a phase I, first-in-human, multicenter, open-label dose-escalation trial of ivuxolimab. The trial enrolled adults with locally advanced or metastatic head and neck squamous cell, hepatocellular, melanoma or renal cell carcinoma. CD4+ and CD8+ T cells were sorted separately from peripheral blood before TCR sequencing. Genomic DNA was extracted from sorted cells for sequencing of the TCRbeta CDR3 region. The immunoSEQ Assay was used for sequencing of TCRbeta CDR3 regions. The immuneACCESS repertoire file appears here via TCRdb, limited to in-frame rearrangements. These files lack a portion of the clones; in checked studies, under half of the deficit traces to unresolved V genes, and the cause of the others is not known. For this sample the table gives about 110,000 clones, of which about nine tenths were detected only once. The ten largest clones capture less than 0.3% of the sample.

This record comes from a study of OX40 agonist ivuxolimab in advanced cancers. With respect to the entire study: Ivuxolimab, which targeted the costimulatory receptor OX40 (CD134), was an agonistic, fully human IgG2 monoclonal antibody. Intravenous ivuxolimab was administered to patients every 2 weeks at six dose levels: 0.01, 0.1, 0.3, 1.5, 3 and 10 mg/kg. Patients were allowed to have had prior anti-PD-1, anti-PD-L1 or anti-CTLA-4 therapy, and approximately 40% of the dose-escalation patients had been treated with checkpoint inhibitors. The point of sequencing TCRbeta in the periphery was to test whether ivuxolimab changed TCR sequence diversity and drove clonal T-cell expansion. Partial responses occurred in three dose-escalation patients, of whom one had hepatocellular carcinoma and two had cutaneous melanoma. Of the roughly 52 dose-escalation patients, hepatocellular carcinoma was present in about 20, melanoma in roughly 15, renal cell carcinoma in 9 and head and neck cancer in 9. The paper covers the monotherapy dose-escalation part of the phase I ivuxolimab trial, which included N ≈ 52 patients. In the dose-escalation cohort, nearly 85% of patients were male, and the mean age was 60 years with a range of about 23 to 79.

Reading from cysteine to phenylalanine, the CDR3 counts 15 amino acids. The DNA shown is the 45-base CDR3, in frame from base 1. Relative to germline, V is 0 bases shorter and J is 0 bases shorter, with 9 bases between their ends. The germline V gene supplies CDR1 SGDLS and CDR2 YYNGEE. What the authors observed across the whole study: In the 0.1-3.0 mg/kg groups, partial responders had among the lowest normalized peripheral clonal expansion, particularly in CD8+ T cells. Low levels of normalized T-cell clonal expansion were also shown by some nonresponding patients. After ivuxolimab, CD8+ T cells had more expanded clones than CD4+ T cells on average. Which antigens the clonally expanded peripheral T cells were specific for was not determined. At doses from 0.1 to 3.0 mg/kg, clonal expansion was seen in both CD4+ and CD8+ blood T cells between baseline and week 6.

The sample was CD4+ or CD8+ T cells sorted from blood, taken in a trial of the OX40 agonist ivuxolimab. This TCR was recovered from an adult with an advanced solid tumor such as melanoma, head and neck, liver or kidney cancer. The chain is encoded by TRBV9 joined to TRBJ1-2, with TRBD1 perhaps the D gene, on 5 matching bases. The CDR3 in this case is CASSVGRGANYGYTF. In nucleotide form, the sequence is TGTGCCAGCAGCGTAGGAAGGGGAGCTAACTATGGCTACACCTTC.